The text below deals with one T cell receptor (beta chain). Its antigen remains unidentified. The entry originates in a study of T cell responses to AZD1222 COVID-19 vaccine. About the study: Pooling of second doses given at about 4 or about 12 weeks was done.

TCRdb keeps only in-frame clones here, not all; method: immunoSEQ multiplex PCR. The data contain more than 95,000 clones, over 90% of them seen just once; the ten biggest clones take up more than 4%. In germline, CDR1 is MNHNY, CDR2 SVGAGI (reference sequence). This CDR3 has 17 amino acids. Trimming took off 5 bases at V and 0 bases at J, with 17 bases between the two ends. The study, taken as a whole, reports: Females outnumbered males among donors, who were mostly white British; clonal diversity was possibly underestimated. Spike-specific TCR breadth and depth rose after two AZD1222 doses.

The chain joins TRBV6-6 to TRBJ2-1, with D possibly being TRBD1 (6 bases). The sequence came from an adult in good health. The sample was peripheral blood, taken on day 0 of AZD1222 vaccination. CDR3 sequence reads: CASSPLQGMSSYNEQFF. The CDR3 DNA reads TGTGCCAGCAGTCCATTACAGGGTATGTCCTCCTACAATGAGCAGTTCTTC.